The 24 T cell receptor beta chains reported below all come from one sample, sequenced in a study of monozygotic twins with inflammatory bowel disease. TCRdb reanalyzed the 5' RACE reads and collapses them to one entry per CDR3 protein, without DNA. Its listing shows nearly 45,000 distinct CDR3 sequences. Material: blood. The receptors derive from a human donor with ulcerative colitis or Crohn's disease, or a healthy co-twin of an affected twin (not recorded which).

This chain uses TRBV19 with TRBJ1-2. Looked up from germline, CDR1 is LNHDA and CDR2 is SQIVND (reference sequence). CDR3 length: 14 amino acids. The CDR3 loop reads CASSNRGANYGYTF.

The chain carries TRBV12-3 or TRBV12-4 and TRBJ1-5; TCRdb lists TRBD1, though no DNA is available to test this call. This CDR3 has 16 residues. The CDR3 here is CASSLGDSRSNQPQHF.

This rearrangement joins TRBV11-1 to TRBJ2-1; the TRBD1 assignment by TCRdb is unverifiable without DNA. The CDR3 sequence is 18 residues long. Looked up from germline, CDR1 is SGHAT and CDR2 is FQDESV (reference sequence). The chain's CDR3 is CASRSWRTGTEVYNEQFF.

V is TRBV5-6 and J is TRBJ2-5. CDR3 length: 13 residues. Germline V gene lookup returns CDR1 SGHDT and CDR2 YYEEEE. The CDR3 protein is CASSLRNGETQYF.

The chain links TRBV29-1 to TRBJ1-2; TCRdb reports TRBD1, a call that lacks DNA to check it against. This CDR3 is 15 amino acids long. CDR1 and CDR2 (germline): SQVTM, ANQGSEA. This CDR3 is CSVEGDGIARYGYTF.

The V and J genes are TRBV4-3 and TRBJ2-2. There are 13 residues in the CDR3. CDR1 and CDR2 from the germline V gene are LGHNA and YSLEER. This CDR3 is CASSQENTGELFF.

The CDR3 spells CASGVKGYEQYF. The genes are TRBV19 and TRBJ2-7. CDR3 length: 12 amino acids. Germline lookup yields CDR1 LNHDA and CDR2 SQIVND (reference sequence).

V and J are TRBV6-1 and TRBJ1-1; as DNA is missing, the TRBD1 call by TCRdb cannot be tested. Germline V gives CDR1 MNHNS, CDR2 SASEGT. This CDR3 has 15 amino acids. CDR3 sequence: CASSEGSGTGIMAFF.

The gene calls are TRBV20-1 and TRBJ2-1. This CDR3 has 16 amino acids. Germline V gene sequence: CDR1 DFQATT, CDR2 SNEGSKA (reference sequence). This CDR3 reads CSAREGKRVSGNEQFF.

The chain links TRBV19 to TRBJ1-5; the TRBD1 assignment by TCRdb is unverifiable without DNA. Germline CDR1 reads LNHDA; CDR2 reads SQIVND (reference sequence). CDR3 length equals 15 residues. The CDR3 sequence is CASTGQMYSNQPQHF.

The chain couples TRBV7-9 to TRBJ1-3; there is no DNA to check the TCRdb D call of TRBD1. CDR3 size: 16 residues. In germline, CDR1 is SEHNR, CDR2 FQNEAQ (reference sequence). The CDR3 loop is CASSLRPGPSGVTIYF.

J is TRBJ2-2 and V is TRBV28. Germline V gene lookup returns CDR1 MDHEN and CDR2 SYDVKM. This CDR3 region has 14 residues. CDR3 loop: CASGLSGNTGELFF.

The chain links TRBV5-6 to TRBJ2-3; the TRBD2 assignment by TCRdb is unverifiable without DNA. The CDR3 runs to 13 residues. Germline V gene data show CDR1 as SGHDT and CDR2 as YYEEEE. The CDR3 is CASRKEVTDTQYF.

This chain uses TRBV10-3 with TRBJ2-1; TCRdb reports TRBD2, a call that lacks DNA to check it against. CDR3 length: 17 residues. From germline, CDR1 is ENHRY and CDR2 SYGVKD. CDR3 amino acids: CAISDESGRITYNEQFF.

This chain links TRBV7-9 with TRBJ2-1; the D gene TCRdb calls, TRBD1, cannot be checked with no DNA. The CDR3 consists of 16 residues. The germline V gene encodes CDR1 SEHNR and CDR2 FQNEAQ (reference sequence). Here the CDR3 reads CASRPPPGVPYNEQFF.

The CDR3 loop reads CSARGPSGRNNEQFF. This chain links TRBV20-1 with TRBJ2-1. Germline V gives CDR1 DFQATT, CDR2 SNEGSKA (reference sequence). CDR3 size: 15 residues.

V usage is TRBV10-2 and J usage is TRBJ2-5; TCRdb selects TRBD2, and the lack of DNA leaves this call unchecked. This CDR3 is built from 11 residues. From germline, CDR1 is WSHSY and CDR2 SAAADI. The chain's CDR3 is CASRDLETQYF.

This rearrangement joins TRBV20-1 to TRBJ2-7; the D call of TRBD2 rests on TCRdb alone, since no DNA is present to check it. This CDR3 is 14 amino acids long. Germline V CDR1 and CDR2: DFQATT, SNEGSKA (reference sequence). Here the CDR3 reads CSARRPRAPYEQYF.

The chain carries TRBV6-1 and TRBJ2-2; checking the TCRdb D call of TRBD2 is not possible without DNA. The CDR3 has 14 amino acids. Germline V gene data show CDR1 as MNHNS and CDR2 as SASEGT. The CDR3 reads CASRRLAGDRELFF.

The chain links TRBV20-1 to TRBJ1-2; absent DNA, TCRdb's TRBD1 call cannot be checked. CDR1 is DFQATT, CDR2 SNEGSKA, per germline (reference sequence). CDR3 length: 15 residues. CDR3: CSARDRPGAVSGYTF.

This rearrangement joins TRBV10-3 to TRBJ1-1. The germline V gene encodes CDR1 ENHRY and CDR2 SYGVKD. This CDR3 has 14 residues. The CDR3 sequence: CAISSQALNTEAFF.

The chain links TRBV5-6 to TRBJ1-1; checking the TCRdb D call of TRBD1 is not possible without DNA. Germline-derived CDR1 and CDR2 are SGHDT and YYEEEE. The CDR3 length is 13 residues. CDR3 in amino acids: CASSTAPNTEAFF.

The chain has TRBV6-6 and TRBJ2-4. Germline V gives CDR1 MNHNY, CDR2 SVGAGI (reference sequence). This CDR3 is built from 12 residues. The CDR3: CASSSLSNMQYF.

The genes are TRBV6-4 and TRBJ2-3; lacking DNA, the TRBD2 call made by TCRdb goes unchecked. Germline lookup yields CDR1 MRHNA and CDR2 SNTAGT. The CDR3 is made up of 16 amino acids. CDR3 sequence reads: CASSEDFAGGADTQYF.